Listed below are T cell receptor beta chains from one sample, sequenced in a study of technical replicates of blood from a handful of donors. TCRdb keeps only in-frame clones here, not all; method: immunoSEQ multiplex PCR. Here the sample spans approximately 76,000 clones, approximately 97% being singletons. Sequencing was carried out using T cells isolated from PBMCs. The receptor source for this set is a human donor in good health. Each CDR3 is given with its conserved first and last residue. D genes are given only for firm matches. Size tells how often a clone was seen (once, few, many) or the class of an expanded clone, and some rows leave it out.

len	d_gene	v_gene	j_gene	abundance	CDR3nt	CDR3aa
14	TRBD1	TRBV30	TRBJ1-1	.	TGTGCCTGGAGTCTCGGGACAGCGAAGACTGAAGCTTTCTTT	CAWSLGTAKTEAFF
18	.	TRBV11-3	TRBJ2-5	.	TGTGCCAGCAGCTTAGGCTTGTCGACTCCGGGAGAACAAGAGACCCAGTACTTC	CASSLGLSTPGEQETQYF
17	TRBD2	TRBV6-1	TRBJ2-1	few	TGTGCCAGCAGTGAGGCCGTAGCGGGGGGGCCGGGAGATGAGCAGTTCTTC	CASSEAVAGGPGDEQFF
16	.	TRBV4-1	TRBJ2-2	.	TGCGCCAGCAGCCGTGCGGGGTTCGCGAACACCGGGGAGCTGTTTTTT	CASSRAGFANTGELFF
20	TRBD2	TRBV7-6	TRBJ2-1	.	TGTGCCAGCAGCTTAGTTCCGGGACTAGCGGAGGGGGGCTCCTACAATGAGCAGTTCTTC	CASSLVPGLAEGGSYNEQFF
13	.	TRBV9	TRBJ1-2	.	TGTGCCAGCATGGACAGAGGAAGCTATGGCTACACCTTC	CASMDRGSYGYTF
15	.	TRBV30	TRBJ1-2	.	TGTGCCTGGAGTGTGTATACAGGGATTAACTATGGCTACACCTTC	CAWSVYTGINYGYTF
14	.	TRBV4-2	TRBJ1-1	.	TGTGCCAGCAGCCAAGAAGCCGGGAACACTGAAGCTTTCTTT	CASSQEAGNTEAFF
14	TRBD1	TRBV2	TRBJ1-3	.	TGTGCCAGCACCTCACAGGGGCTCGGAAACACCATATATTTT	CASTSQGLGNTIYF
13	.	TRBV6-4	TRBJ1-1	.	TGTGCCAGCAGACAGGGAATAAACACTGAAGCTTTCTTT	CASRQGINTEAFF
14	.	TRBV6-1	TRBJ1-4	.	TGTGCCAGCAGCCGGACAGCTTCTAATGAAAAACTGTTTTTT	CASSRTASNEKLFF
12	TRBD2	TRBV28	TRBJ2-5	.	TGTGCCAGCAGTTCGGCCGGGACTAGCGGGTACTTC	CASSSAGTSGYF
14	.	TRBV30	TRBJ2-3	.	TGTGCCTGGAACCTTGGGGCGGGGTCAGATACGCAGTATTTT	CAWNLGAGSDTQYF
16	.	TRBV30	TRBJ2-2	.	TGTGCCTGGAGTCCACACACTACCTGGAGTGCCGGGGAGCTGTTTTTT	CAWSPHTTWSAGELFF
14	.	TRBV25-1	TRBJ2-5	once	TGTGCCAGCAGTATGGGGGCGAACCAAGAGACCCAGTACTTC	CASSMGANQETQYF
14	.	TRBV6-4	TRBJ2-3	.	TGTGCCAGCAGTGAGATGGCCAGCACAGATACGCAGTATTTT	CASSEMASTDTQYF
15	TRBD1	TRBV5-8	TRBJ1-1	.	TGTGCCAGCAGCTCTGGGGGCACAGGGGGCGATCGGGCTTTCTTT	CASSSGGTGGDRAFF
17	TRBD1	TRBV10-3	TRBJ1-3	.	TGTGCCATCAGTGCTGGGACAGGGGATATCACTGGAAACACCATATATTTT	CAISAGTGDITGNTIYF
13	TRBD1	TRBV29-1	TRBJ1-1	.	TGCAGCGCACGACAGGGACACAACACTGAAGCTTTCTTT	CSARQGHNTEAFF
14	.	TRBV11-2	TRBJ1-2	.	TGTGCCAGCAGCCACGTGGTTACCGAGTATGGCTACACCTTC	CASSHVVTEYGYTF
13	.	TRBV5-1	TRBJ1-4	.	TGCGCCAGCAGCTTGGGGGACTCAGAAAAACTGTTTTTT	CASSLGDSEKLFF
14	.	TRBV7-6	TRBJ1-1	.	TGTGCCAGCAGCCAAGACGGGGTGAACACTGAAGCTTTCTTT	CASSQDGVNTEAFF
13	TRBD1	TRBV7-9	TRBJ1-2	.	TGTGCCAGCAGCCCCCGCCAGGGGGGTGGCTACACCTTC	CASSPRQGGGYTF
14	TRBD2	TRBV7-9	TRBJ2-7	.	TGTGCCAGCAGCTTAGAAGCGGGAGGACTCTCTCCGTACTTC	CASSLEAGGLSPYF
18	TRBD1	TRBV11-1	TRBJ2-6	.	TGTGCCAGCAGCATGGGACAGGGGGCGACCTCTGGGGCCAACGTCCTGACTTTC	CASSMGQGATSGANVLTF
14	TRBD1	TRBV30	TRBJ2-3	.	TGTGCCTGCCGACAGGGGAGTGGCACAGATACGCAGTATTTT	CACRQGSGTDTQYF
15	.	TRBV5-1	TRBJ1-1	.	TGCGCCAGCAGCTGGGGGGGGAAGGGGAACACTGAAGCTTTCTTT	CASSWGGKGNTEAFF
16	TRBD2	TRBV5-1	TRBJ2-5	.	TGCGCCAGCAGCTTAAGGGCTAGCGGGAGAGGAGAGGCCCAGTACTTC	CASSLRASGRGEAQYF
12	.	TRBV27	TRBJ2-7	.	TGTGCCAGCAGGACGGGAGCATTCGAGCAGTACTTC	CASRTGAFEQYF
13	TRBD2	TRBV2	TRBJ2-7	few	TGTGCCAGCAGAGGGACTAATTCCTACGAGCAGTACTTC	CASRGTNSYEQYF
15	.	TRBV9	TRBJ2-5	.	TGTGCCAGCAGCGTAGGGAGGGTCCAACAAGAGACCCAGTACTTC	CASSVGRVQQETQYF
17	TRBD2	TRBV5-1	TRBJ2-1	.	TGCGCCAGCAGCTTTAACAAAAACCTAGCGGGACCCAATGAGCAGTTCTTC	CASSFNKNLAGPNEQFF
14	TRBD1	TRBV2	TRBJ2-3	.	TGTGCCAGCAGTGATTTCCAGGGGGCAGATACGCAGTATTTT	CASSDFQGADTQYF
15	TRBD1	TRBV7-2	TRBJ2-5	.	TGTGCCAGCAGCTTAGCGGGGACAGGGGAAGAGACCCAGTACTTC	CASSLAGTGEETQYF
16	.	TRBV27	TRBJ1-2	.	TGTGCCAGCAGTCCACAAACCGGCGGTCTTCACTATGGCTACACCTTC	CASSPQTGGLHYGYTF
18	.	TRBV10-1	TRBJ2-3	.	TGCGCCAGCAGTCTCCTGACGCGGCAACGCCGAATCACAGATACGCAGTATTTT	CASSLLTRQRRITDTQYF
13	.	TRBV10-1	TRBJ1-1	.	TGCGCCAGCAGTATGGGTGACAGGCCTGAAGCTTTCTTT	CASSMGDRPEAFF
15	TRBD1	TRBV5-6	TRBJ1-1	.	TGTGCCAGCAGCTTGGGGGACAGGTGGGGCACTGAAGCTTTCTTT	CASSLGDRWGTEAFF
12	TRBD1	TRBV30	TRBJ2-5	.	TGTGCCTGGACGGACAGGAAGGAGACCCAGTACTTC	CAWTDRKETQYF
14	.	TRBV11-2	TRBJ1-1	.	TGTGCCAGCAGTCCACTCGGGATCCCCAACCAAGCTTTCTTT	CASSPLGIPNQAFF
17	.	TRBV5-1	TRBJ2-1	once	TGCGCCAGCAGCTTGTACTTTGGGGGGGCCTCCTACAATGAGCAGTTCTTC	CASSLYFGGASYNEQFF
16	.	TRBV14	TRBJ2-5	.	TGTGCCAGCAGCTCTAGACTAGTGAGGGACCGAGAGACCCAGTACTTC	CASSSRLVRDRETQYF
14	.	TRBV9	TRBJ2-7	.	TGTGCCAGCAGCCCCGGGGGTCGGGGGTACGAGCAGTACTTC	CASSPGGRGYEQYF
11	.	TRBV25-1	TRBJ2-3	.	TGTGCCAGCAGTGGATCTAGCCTCGGGTATTTT	CASSGSSLGYF
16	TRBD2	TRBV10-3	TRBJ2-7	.	TGTGCCATCAGTGACCGGCCCGGGACTAGCGGGAAAGAGCAGTACTTC	CAISDRPGTSGKEQYF
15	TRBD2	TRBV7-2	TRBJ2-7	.	TGTGCCAGCAGCTTATCTTTTGCGGGAGGGCCCGAGCAGTACTTC	CASSLSFAGGPEQYF
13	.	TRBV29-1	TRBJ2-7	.	TGCAGCGTTGATAGGGTATCTGGGGGCCAACAGTACTTC	CSVDRVSGGQQYF
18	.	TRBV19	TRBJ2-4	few	TGTGCCAGTAGTATAGGTGGCGGTAGCGGTCTAGCCAAAAACATTCAGTACTTC	CASSIGGGSGLAKNIQYF
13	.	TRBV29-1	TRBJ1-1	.	TGCAGCGTTGCCATCCAGGCGAACACTGAAGCTTTCTTT	CSVAIQANTEAFF
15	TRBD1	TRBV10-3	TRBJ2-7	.	TGTGCCATCAGTGAGCCCGGGACAGTCTCCTACGAGCAGTACTTC	CAISEPGTVSYEQYF
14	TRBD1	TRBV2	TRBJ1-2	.	TGTGCCAGCAGTGAGGGTGGGACAGGCTATGGCTACACCTTC	CASSEGGTGYGYTF
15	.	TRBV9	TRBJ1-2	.	TGTGCCAGCAGCACAAGCGGGCCAGGAAACTATGGCTACACCTTC	CASSTSGPGNYGYTF
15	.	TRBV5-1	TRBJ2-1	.	TGCGCCAGCAGCTCCAAACTTAGCTCCTACAATGAGCAGTTCTTC	CASSSKLSSYNEQFF
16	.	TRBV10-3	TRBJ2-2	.	TGTGCCATCAGTGAGTCGAAGACTAGGGCCACCGGGGAGCTGTTTTTT	CAISESKTRATGELFF
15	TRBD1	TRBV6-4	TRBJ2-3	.	TGTGCCAGCAGTGCTGGAGGACAGGGAACAGATACGCAGTATTTT	CASSAGGQGTDTQYF